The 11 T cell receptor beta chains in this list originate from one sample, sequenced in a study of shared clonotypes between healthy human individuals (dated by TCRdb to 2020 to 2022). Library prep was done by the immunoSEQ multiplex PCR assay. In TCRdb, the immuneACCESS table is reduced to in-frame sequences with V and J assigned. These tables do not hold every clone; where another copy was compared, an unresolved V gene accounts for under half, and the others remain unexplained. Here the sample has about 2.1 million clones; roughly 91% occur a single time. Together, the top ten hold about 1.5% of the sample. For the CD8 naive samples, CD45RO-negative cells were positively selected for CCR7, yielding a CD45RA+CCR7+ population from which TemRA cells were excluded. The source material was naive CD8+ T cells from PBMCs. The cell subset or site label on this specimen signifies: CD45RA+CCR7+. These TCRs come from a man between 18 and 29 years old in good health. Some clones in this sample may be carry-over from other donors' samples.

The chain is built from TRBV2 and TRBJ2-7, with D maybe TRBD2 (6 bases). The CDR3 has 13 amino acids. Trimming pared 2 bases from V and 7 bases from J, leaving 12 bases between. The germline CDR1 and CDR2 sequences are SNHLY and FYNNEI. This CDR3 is CASSELEGEEQYF. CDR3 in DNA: TGTGCCAGCAGTGAATTGGAGGGAGAGGAGCAGTACTTC.

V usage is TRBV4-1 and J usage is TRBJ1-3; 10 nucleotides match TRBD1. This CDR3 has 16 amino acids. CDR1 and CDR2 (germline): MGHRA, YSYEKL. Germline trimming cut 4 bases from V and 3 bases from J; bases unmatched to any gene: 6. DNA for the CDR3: TGCGCCAGCAGCCTAAGGGACAGGGGCATTGGAAACACCATATATTTT. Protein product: CASSLRDRGIGNTIYF.

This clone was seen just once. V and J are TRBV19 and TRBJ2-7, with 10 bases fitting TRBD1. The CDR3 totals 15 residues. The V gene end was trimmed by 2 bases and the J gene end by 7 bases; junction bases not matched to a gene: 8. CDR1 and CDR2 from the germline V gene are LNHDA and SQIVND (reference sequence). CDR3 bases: TGTGCCAGTAGTATATCGCGGGACAGGGGACGTGAGCAGTACTTC. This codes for CASSISRDRGREQYF.

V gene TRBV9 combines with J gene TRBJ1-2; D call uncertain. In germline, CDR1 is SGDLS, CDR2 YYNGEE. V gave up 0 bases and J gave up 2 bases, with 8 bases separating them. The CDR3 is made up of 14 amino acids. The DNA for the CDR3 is TGTGCCAGCAGCGTAGCTTCACACAACTATGGCTACACCTTC. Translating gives CASSVASHNYGYTF.

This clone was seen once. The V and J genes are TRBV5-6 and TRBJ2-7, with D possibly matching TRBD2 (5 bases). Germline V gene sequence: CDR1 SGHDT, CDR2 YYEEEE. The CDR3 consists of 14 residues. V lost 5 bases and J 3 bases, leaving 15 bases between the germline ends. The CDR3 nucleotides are TGTGCCAGCAGTAATGGACTTATCGACTACGAGCAGTACTTC. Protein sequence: CASSNGLIDYEQYF.

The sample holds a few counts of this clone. The CDR3 region is CATSRAYGGQGIEPEQYF. CDR3 nucleotides: TGTGCCACCAGCAGGGCCTATGGGGGACAGGGCATTGAGCCCGAGCAGTACTTC. The genes are TRBV15 and TRBJ2-7; the match to TRBD1 covers 9 bases. The CDR3 has 18 amino acids. After removal of 3 bases from V and 6 bases from J, the junction contained 18 bases not matched to a gene. CDR1 is LNHNV, CDR2 YYDKDF, per germline (reference sequence).

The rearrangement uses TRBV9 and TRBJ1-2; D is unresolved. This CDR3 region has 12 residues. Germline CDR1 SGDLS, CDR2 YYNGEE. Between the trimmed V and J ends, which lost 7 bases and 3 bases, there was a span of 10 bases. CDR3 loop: CASRNKDYGYTF. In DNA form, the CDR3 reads TGTGCCAGCCGAAACAAGGACTATGGCTACACCTTC.

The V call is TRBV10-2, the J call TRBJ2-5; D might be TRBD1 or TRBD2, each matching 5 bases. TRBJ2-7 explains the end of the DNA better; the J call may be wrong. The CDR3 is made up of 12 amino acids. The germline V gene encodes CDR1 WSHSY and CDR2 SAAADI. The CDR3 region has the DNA TGCGCCAGCAGTGAGACGAGGGGCGAGCAGTACTTC. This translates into CASSETRGEQYF.

The CDR3 DNA sequence: TGTGCCAGCAGCGTAAGCGGACTCAGCTCTGGAAACACCATATATTTT. Encoded protein: CASSVSGLSSGNTIYF. The genes are TRBV7-9 and TRBJ1-3, with unresolved D. V shed 5 bases and J shed 0 bases, with 14 bases lying between them. Germline lookup yields CDR1 SEHNR and CDR2 FQNEAQ (reference sequence). The CDR3 sequence is 16 residues long.

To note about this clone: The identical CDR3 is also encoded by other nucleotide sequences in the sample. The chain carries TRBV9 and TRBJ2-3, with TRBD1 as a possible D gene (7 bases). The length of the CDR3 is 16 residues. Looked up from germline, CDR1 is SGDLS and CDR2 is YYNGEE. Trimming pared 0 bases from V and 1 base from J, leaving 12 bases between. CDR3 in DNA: TGTGCCAGCAGCGTAGTAGGAGGGGGCGGCACAGATACGCAGTATTTT. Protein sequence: CASSVVGGGGTDTQYF. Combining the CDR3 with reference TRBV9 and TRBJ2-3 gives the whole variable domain DSGVTQTPKHLITATGQRVTLRCSPRSGDLSVYWYQQSLDQGLQFLIQYYNGEERAKGNILERFSAQQFPDLHSELNLSSLELGDSALYFCASSVVGGGGTDTQYFGPGTRLTVL.

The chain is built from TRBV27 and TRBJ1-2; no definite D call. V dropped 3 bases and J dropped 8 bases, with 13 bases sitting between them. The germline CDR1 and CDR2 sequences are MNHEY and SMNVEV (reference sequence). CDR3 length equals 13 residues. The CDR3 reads CASSFSAGWGYTF. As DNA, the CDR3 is TGTGCCAGCAGTTTCTCAGCTGGTTGGGGCTACACCTTC.